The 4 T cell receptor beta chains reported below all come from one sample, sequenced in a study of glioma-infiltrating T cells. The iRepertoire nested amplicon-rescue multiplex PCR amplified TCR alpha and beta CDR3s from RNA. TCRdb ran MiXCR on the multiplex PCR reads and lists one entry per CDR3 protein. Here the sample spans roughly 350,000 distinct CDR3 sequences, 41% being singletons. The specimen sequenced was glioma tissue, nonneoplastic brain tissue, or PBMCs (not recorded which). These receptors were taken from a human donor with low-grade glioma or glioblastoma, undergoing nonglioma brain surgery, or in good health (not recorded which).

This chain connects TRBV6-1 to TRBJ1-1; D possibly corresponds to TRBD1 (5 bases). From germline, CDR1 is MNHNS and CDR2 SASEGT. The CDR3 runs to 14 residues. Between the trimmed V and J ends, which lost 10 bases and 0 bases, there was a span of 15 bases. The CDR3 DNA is TGTGCCATCAGGTTGACAGCAGTGAACACTGAAGCTTTCTTT. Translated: CAIRLTAVNTEAFF.

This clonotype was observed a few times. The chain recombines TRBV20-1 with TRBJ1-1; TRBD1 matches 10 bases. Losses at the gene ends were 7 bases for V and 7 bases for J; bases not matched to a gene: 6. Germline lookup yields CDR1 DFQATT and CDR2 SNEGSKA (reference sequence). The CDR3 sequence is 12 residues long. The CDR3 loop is CSVTTGGVEAFF. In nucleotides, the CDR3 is TGCAGTGTCACGACAGGGGGCGTTGAAGCTTTCTTT.

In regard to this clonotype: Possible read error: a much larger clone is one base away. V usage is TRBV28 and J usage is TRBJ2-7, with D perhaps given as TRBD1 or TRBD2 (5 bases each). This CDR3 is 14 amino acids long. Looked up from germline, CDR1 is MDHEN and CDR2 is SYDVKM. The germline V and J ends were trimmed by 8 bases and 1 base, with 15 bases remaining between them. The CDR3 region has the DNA TGTGCCAGCCAGGGACCTCTCCTATCCTACGAGCAGTACTTC. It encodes CASQGPLLSYEQYF. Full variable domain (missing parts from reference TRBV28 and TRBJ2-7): DVKVTQSSRYLVKRTGEKVFLECVQDMDHENMFWYRQDPGLGLRLIYFSYDVKMKEKGDIPEGYSVSREKKERFSLILESASTNQTSMYLCASQGPLLSYEQYFGPGTRLTVT.

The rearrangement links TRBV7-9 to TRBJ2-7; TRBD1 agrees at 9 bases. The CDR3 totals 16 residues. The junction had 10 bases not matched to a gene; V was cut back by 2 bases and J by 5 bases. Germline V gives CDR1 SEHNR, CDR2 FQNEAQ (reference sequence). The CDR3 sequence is CASSLRSGTGTNEQYF. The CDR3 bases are TGTGCCAGCAGCTTACGGTCCGGGACAGGGACGAACGAGCAGTACTTC.